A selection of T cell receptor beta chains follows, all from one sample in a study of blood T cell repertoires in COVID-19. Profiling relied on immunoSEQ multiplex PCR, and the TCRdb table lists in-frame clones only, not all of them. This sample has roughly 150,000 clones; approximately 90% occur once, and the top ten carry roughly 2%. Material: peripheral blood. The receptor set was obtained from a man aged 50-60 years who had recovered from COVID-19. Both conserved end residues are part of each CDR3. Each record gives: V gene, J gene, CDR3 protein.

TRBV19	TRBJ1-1	CASSMFLTGTEAFF
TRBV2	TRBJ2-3	CASNRGLAVSTDTQYF
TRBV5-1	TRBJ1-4	CASSLSGTGNEKLFF
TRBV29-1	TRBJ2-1	CSGALARSSYNEQFF
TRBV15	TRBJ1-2	CATGTGASAGYTF
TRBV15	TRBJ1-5	CATSRGQGINQPQHF
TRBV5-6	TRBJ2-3	CASREGQGRDTQYF
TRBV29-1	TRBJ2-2	CSVGRTNTGELFF
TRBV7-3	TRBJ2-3	CASSLAGGTDTQYF
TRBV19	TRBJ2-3	CASSIQGRADTQYF